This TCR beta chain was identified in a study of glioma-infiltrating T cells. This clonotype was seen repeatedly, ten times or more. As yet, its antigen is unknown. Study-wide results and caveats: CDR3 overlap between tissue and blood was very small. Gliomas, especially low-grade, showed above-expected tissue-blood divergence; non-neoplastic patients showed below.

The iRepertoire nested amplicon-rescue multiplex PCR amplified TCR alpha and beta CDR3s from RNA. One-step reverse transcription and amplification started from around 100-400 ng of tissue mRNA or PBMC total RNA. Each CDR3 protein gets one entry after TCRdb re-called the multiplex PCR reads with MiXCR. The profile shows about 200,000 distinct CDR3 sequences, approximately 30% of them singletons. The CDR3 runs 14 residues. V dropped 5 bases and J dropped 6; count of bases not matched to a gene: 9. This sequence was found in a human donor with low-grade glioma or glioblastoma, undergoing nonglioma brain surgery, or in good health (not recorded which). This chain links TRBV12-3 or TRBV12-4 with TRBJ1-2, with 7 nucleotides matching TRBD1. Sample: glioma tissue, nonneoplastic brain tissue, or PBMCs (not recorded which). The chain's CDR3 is CASSADRDRHGYTF. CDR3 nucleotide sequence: TGTGCCAGCAGTGCCGATCGGGACAGACATGGCTACACCTTC.